This paragraph covers one T cell receptor (beta chain) sequence. As yet, its antigen is unknown. Multiplex PCR (32 V and 13 J primers) was used to amplify the TCR beta CDR3. TCRdb analysed the multiplex PCR reads with MiXCR anew, one entry per CDR3 protein. The sample includes over 30,000 distinct CDR3 sequences, around 28% of them seen just once. Template material for each sample was 500 to 600 ng of bulk tumor genomic DNA. Biopsies that were spaced far apart were taken, several per primary tumor, during surgery. Curative surgical treatment was performed in patients who had newly diagnosed, untreated non-small cell lung cancer. The data are from a study of immune heterogeneity within non-small cell lung tumors. Broader study findings: Clonality of local T cells correlated moderately but significantly with local tumor mutational burden (R around 0.32). Clonotypes of T-cell receptor beta found at high frequency were largely distinct between individual patients.

Germline assignment: CDR1 DFQATT and CDR2 SNEGSKA (reference sequence). CDR3 length: 15 residues. Germline trimming cut 4 bases from V and 7 bases from J; bases unmatched to any gene: 10. The chain couples TRBV20-1 to TRBJ1-6, with 7 bases lining up with TRBD1. Sequencing was carried out using lung tumor tissue. The TCR sequence derives from a man aged 40-50 years with non-small cell lung cancer. The CDR3: CSATPRQGLNSPLHF. As DNA, the CDR3 is TGCAGTGCTACTCCCCGACAGGGTCTAAATTCACCCCTCCACTTT.